These T cell receptor beta chains were read from a single sample in a study of regulatory and conventional T cells in RAG deficiency. Clones were sequenced by immunoSEQ multiplex PCR, and TCRdb holds only the in-frame ones, with some missing. The sample contains approximately 46,000 clones, more than 80% of which appear only once. These data were also filed under a second study, of regulatory T cells.

Sequenced sample: CD4+ effector T cells sorted from blood. The receptors derive from a human donor in good health. Each CDR3 is given with its conserved first and last residue. D genes are given only for firm matches. The size of a clone is reported for some rows only, either as once, few or many, or as a class for expanded clones.

-	TRBV29-1	TRBJ2-2	TRBD2	TGCAGCGCCGGGACTAGCGGCAACACCGGGGAGCTGTTTTTT	CSAGTSGNTGELFF
-	TRBV7-8	TRBJ1-5	-	TGTGCCAGCAGCCAAAAGGGGTACGGGGCACAGCCCCAGCATTTT	CASSQKGYGAQPQHF
-	TRBV5-4	TRBJ2-7	TRBD2	TGTGCCAGCAGCCGCGGGACTAGCGGGGCCTCTCCCTTC	CASSRGTSGASPF
-	TRBV28	TRBJ1-3	-	TGTGCCAGCACCCTGGCGAGGGGATCCTCTGGAAACACCATATATTTT	CASTLARGSSGNTIYF
few	TRBV7-9	TRBJ1-3	-	TGTGCCACTCATAGGCTGGGAAACACCATATATTTT	CATHRLGNTIYF
-	TRBV7-9	TRBJ1-2	-	TGTGCCAGCAGCTTAGGCCCCCGTGACACCTTC	CASSLGPRDTF
-	TRBV7-9	TRBJ2-3	TRBD1	TGTGCCAGCAGCGAGACCGGGACAGGGGGCTTTGATACGCAGTATTTT	CASSETGTGGFDTQYF
-	TRBV19	TRBJ1-1	-	TGTGCCAGTATTCCGCGGAGGGACGGTGGCACTGAAGCTTTCTTT	CASIPRRDGGTEAFF
-	TRBV10-1	TRBJ1-1	TRBD1	TGCGCCAGCGGGACAGGTTGCACTGAAGCTTTCTTT	CASGTGCTEAFF
-	TRBV7-6	TRBJ2-1	-	TGTGCCAGCAGCTTGGGGGGCTCCTACAATGAGCAGTTCTTC	CASSLGGSYNEQFF
-	TRBV5-1	TRBJ1-2	-	TGCGCCAGCAGCTTGGGACCGACAGCAACTAACTATGGCTACACCTTC	CASSLGPTATNYGYTF